This record looks at one TCR beta chain sequence and its context. Its antigen is still unknown. This likely traces to a read error, being one base from a far larger clone. It is likely a read error, because the conserved phenylalanine at the end of the CDR3 is missing. The data stem from a study of regulatory T cells in long-lasting Graves disease. Regarding the study as a whole: Newly diagnosed patients had higher TCR diversity than persistent Graves' patients did.

Arm-PCR of CDR3 regions and iRepertoire HTBI primers were the basis on which TCR beta libraries were built. MiXCR was run by TCRdb on the multiplex PCR reads, yielding one entry per CDR3 protein. The table records approximately 460,000 distinct CDR3 sequences, less than 20% of them present only once. Time point in this sample: newly diagnosed GD, antithyroid drugs for less than 3 months. The TCR library was made from RNA that had been extracted from PBMCs in TRIzol. These data are also associated with another study on T cells in Graves' hyperthyroidism and ophthalmopathy. From that second work: Initially, a first-round RT-PCR of the TCR CDR3 employed the HTBI primer set.

The specimen comprised peripheral blood mononuclear cells (PBMCs), sampled at new diagnosis, from a patient treated with antithyroid drugs. The TCR comes from a woman aged 30 to 39 with Graves disease.

The CDR3: CASSLWTRARGSTEAFL. CDR3 sequence (DNA): TGTGCCAGCAGTTTATGGACCCGAGCTCGGGGGAGCACTGAAGCTTTCCTT. This chain uses TRBV7-9 with TRBJ1-1; D is possibly TRBD1 (5 bases). This CDR3 has 17 residues. CDR1 is SEHNR and CDR2 is FQNEAQ in the germline V gene (reference sequence). The V and J ends lost 6 bases and 4 bases respectively, with 24 bases between them.